These 28 T cell receptor beta chains were all obtained from the same sample, sequenced in a study of a mutant IDH1 vaccine in newly diagnosed glioma. These receptors have no known antigen. Time point given: week 11, during vaccination. All doses held 300 ug of mutant IDH1 20-mer peptide, with topical imiquimod. Assay used: immunoSEQ multiplex PCR; TCRdb lists only in-frame clones, some missing. The top ten hold around 3.5% of the sample, which has more than 55,000 clones, approximately 80% seen once. This material consisted of PBMCs, taken from a glioma patient whose treatment included an IDH1 peptide vaccine. These receptors were obtained from a man aged 25-45 years with glioma.

This chain links TRBV29-1 with TRBJ2-7, with TRBD1 matching over 10 bases. Germline CDR1 is SQVTM and CDR2 is ANQGSEA. Trimming took 3 bases from V and 5 from J; bases not matched to a gene: 4. This CDR3 has 13 amino acids. The CDR3 protein is CSVDSGTGDEQYF. In nucleotides, the CDR3 is TGCAGCGTTGATTCCGGGACAGGGGACGAGCAGTACTTC.

The V gene is TRBV7-8, the J gene TRBJ2-2; tentative D call: TRBD1 (6 bases). Deletions cut 6 bases from V and 3 bases from J, with 14 bases between. CDR1 and CDR2 from the germline V gene are SGHVS and FQNEAQ. This CDR3 spans 15 amino acids. As DNA, the CDR3 is TGTGCCAGCAGGTTGACAGGTTCCCACACCGGGGAGCTGTTTTTT. As protein: CASRLTGSHTGELFF.

The chain has TRBV15 and TRBJ1-2; no firm D call. CDR1 and CDR2 (germline): LNHNV, YYDKDF (reference sequence). V lost 3 bases to trimming and J lost 8 bases, with 7 bases between them. This CDR3 is 11 amino acids long. The chain's CDR3 is CATSSRWGYTF. Written as DNA, the CDR3 is TGTGCCACCAGCAGCAGGTGGGGCTACACCTTC.

The gene calls are TRBV28 and TRBJ2-5, with a tentative D call TRBD1 (5 bases). The CDR3 contains 14 residues. The V end was cut by 2 bases, the J end by 5 bases, with 12 bases between. Germline assignment: CDR1 MDHEN and CDR2 SYDVKM. Here the CDR3 DNA reads TGTGCCAGCAGTTTAAGGCAGGGCAAGGAGACCCAGTACTTC. Amino acid sequence: CASSLRQGKETQYF.

This chain joins TRBV6-5 and TRBJ2-7; D remains unclear. The CDR3 is made up of 14 amino acids. The germline V gene has CDR1 MNHEY and CDR2 SVGAGI. With 0 bases removed from V and 2 bases from J, the gap between germline ends came to 8 bases. The CDR3 DNA reads as TGTGCCAGCAGTTACTCAGGCGGAACCTACGAGCAGTACTTC. Amino acid sequence: CASSYSGGTYEQYF.

The genes are TRBV7-2 and TRBJ2-2; D unclear. Trimming shortened V by 2 bases and J by 0 bases, and 7 bases separated the two germline ends. Per germline, CDR1 SGHTA and CDR2 FQGNSA. This CDR3 comprises 15 residues. Written as DNA, the CDR3 is TGTGCCAGCAGCTTAACCGGAGCGAACACCGGGGAGCTGTTTTTT. Amino acids: CASSLTGANTGELFF.

V usage is TRBV5-1 and J usage is TRBJ1-1, with D tentatively TRBD1 (5 bases). This CDR3 spans 14 amino acids. Trimming took off 4 bases at V and 0 bases at J, with 10 bases between the two ends. Germline V gene data show CDR1 as SGHRS and CDR2 as YFSETQ. CDR3 sequence reads: CASSRGRMNTEAFF. DNA of the CDR3: TGCGCCAGCAGCCGGGGACGGATGAACACTGAAGCTTTCTTT. The full variable domain, in which reference TRBV5-1 and TRBJ1-1 provide the parts outside the CDR3, is KAGVTQTPRYLIKTRGQQVTLSCSPISGHRSVSWYQQTPGQGLQFLFEYFSETQRNKGNFPGRFSGRQFSNSRSEMNVSTLELGDSALYLCASSRGRMNTEAFFGQGTRLTVV.

This clone was observed once. V usage is TRBV6-6 and J usage is TRBJ1-2, with a weak D call TRBD1 (5 bases). CDR1 is MNHNY, CDR2 SVGAGI, per germline (reference sequence). CDR3 length equals 12 residues. Trimming removed 7 bases from V and 8 bases from J, with 14 bases in between. The CDR3 nucleotides are TGTGCCAGCAACGTTCAGGGAGGGGGCTACACCTTC. Its translation is CASNVQGGGYTF.

The chain couples TRBV5-8 to TRBJ1-3; D remains ambiguous. V lost 0 bases and J 2 bases, leaving 6 bases between the germline ends. CDR1 and CDR2 (germline): SGHTS, YDEGEE. The CDR3 sequence is 14 residues long. The DNA for the CDR3 is TGTGCCAGCAGCTTGGTGACTGCTGGAAACACCATATATTTT. This encodes CASSLVTAGNTIYF.

The V call is TRBV5-5, the J call TRBJ2-7; 8 bases match TRBD2. This CDR3 comprises 16 residues. Germline trimming cut 4 bases from V and 0 bases from J; bases unmatched to any gene: 9. In germline, CDR1 is SGHKS, CDR2 YYEKEE (reference sequence). The CDR3 sequence is CASSRTSLGSSYEQYF. CDR3 nucleotides: TGTGCCAGCAGCCGGACTAGCCTCGGGAGCTCCTACGAGCAGTACTTC.

CDR3 sequence reads: CASSLRLAGDEQFF. The CDR3 DNA follows: TGTGCCAGCAGCTTAAGGCTAGCGGGAGACGAGCAGTTCTTC. The chain employs TRBV7-6 and TRBJ2-1; 10 bases are shared with TRBD2. V shed 2 bases, J shed 10 bases, and the junction held 5 bases outside the gene matches. The length of the CDR3 is 14 residues. CDR1 and CDR2 (germline): SGHVS, FNYEAQ.

This clone was detected only a few times. The genes are TRBV29-1 and TRBJ1-4, with D unresolved. CDR1 and CDR2 (germline): SQVTM, ANQGSEA. V was clipped by 4 bases and J by 8 bases, with 11 bases between them. The CDR3 totals 12 residues. The DNA for the CDR3 is TGCAGCGTTGTGGACGAGAGGGAAAAACTGTTTTTT. As protein: CSVVDEREKLFF.

The chain uses TRBV19 and TRBJ2-2, with 9 bases identical to TRBD1. The CDR3 totals 15 residues. Trimming took 2 bases from V and 7 from J; bases not matched to a gene: 5. The germline V gene encodes CDR1 LNHDA and CDR2 SQIVND (reference sequence). The CDR3 here is CASSIFGTGYGELFF. The CDR3 coding sequence is TGTGCCAGTAGTATATTCGGGACAGGGTACGGGGAGCTGTTTTTT.

J is TRBJ1-4 and V is TRBV15; TRBD1 might be the D (5 bases). The CDR3 covers 15 residues. CDR1 and CDR2 (germline): LNHNV, YYDKDF (reference sequence). V lost 1 base and J 4 bases, leaving 10 bases between the germline ends. DNA for the CDR3: TGTGCCACCAGCAGAGGACGACAGAGTAATGAAAAACTGTTTTTT. It codes for CATSRGRQSNEKLFF. Full variable domain (rest looked up from reference TRBV15 and TRBJ1-4): DAMVIQNPRYQVTQFGKPVTLSCSQTLNHNVMYWYQQKSSQAPKLLFHYYDKDFNNEADTPDNFQSRRPNTSFCFLDIRSPGLGDTAMYLCATSRGRQSNEKLFFGSGTQLSVL.

The V and J genes are TRBV18 and TRBJ1-5, with 7 bases fitting TRBD1. The CDR3 runs 14 residues. Trimming took 3 bases from V and 7 from J; bases not matched to a gene: 6. Germline V gene lookup returns CDR1 KGHSH and CDR2 LQKENI. This CDR3 is CASSPGQVGQPQHF. The CDR3 DNA follows: TGTGCCAGCTCACCTGGACAGGTCGGGCAGCCCCAGCATTTT.

J is TRBJ2-4 and V is TRBV10-2; no clear D. The V end lost 7 bases, the J end lost 2 bases, and 3 bases lay between the germline ends. Germline CDR1 is WSHSY and CDR2 is SAAADI. This CDR3 region has 11 residues. Here the CDR3 DNA reads TGCGCCAGCAAGTCCAAAAACATTCAGTACTTC. It codes for CASKSKNIQYF.

This chain connects TRBV5-6 to TRBJ2-7; 11 bases line up with TRBD1. Trimming removed 4 bases from V and 0 bases from J; junction bases left unmatched: 9. Germline loops: CDR1 SGHDT, CDR2 YYEEEE. The CDR3 spans 17 residues. The CDR3 loop reads CASSLRTGGLSSYEQYF. CDR3 sequence (DNA): TGTGCCAGCAGCCTTCGGACAGGGGGCCTTTCCTCCTACGAGCAGTACTTC.

This clone was recorded only once. This sequence joins TRBV28 and TRBJ2-7; D is possibly TRBD1 (6 bases). Germline CDR1 reads MDHEN; CDR2 reads SYDVKM. CDR3 length: 13 amino acids. Trimming pared 3 bases from V and 6 bases from J, leaving 12 bases between. The CDR3 loop is CASSLGRGREQYF. CDR3 DNA sequence: TGTGCCAGCAGTTTGGGCAGGGGCCGCGAGCAGTACTTC.

On this clone itself: At the DNA level, this CDR3 is encoded by other sequences in the same sample as well. The V and J genes are TRBV4-2 and TRBJ2-5, with D possibly matching TRBD2 (7 bases). Germline V gene lookup returns CDR1 LGHNA and CDR2 YNFKEQ. Trimming took 5 bases from V and 5 from J, leaving 9 bases between them. CDR3 length: 12 amino acids. The CDR3 DNA is TGTGCCAGCAGCAGGGGGGGGGAGACCCAGTACTTC. This encodes CASSRGGETQYF.

This chain connects TRBV30 to TRBJ2-3; weak D call: TRBD2 (6 bases). Germline lookup yields CDR1 GTSNPN and CDR2 SVGIG (reference sequence). Trimming removed 1 base from V and 3 bases from J, with 17 bases in between. The CDR3 consists of 16 residues. The CDR3 DNA follows: TGTGCCTGGAGTGCCATCGGGAGAGGAGGGACAGATACGCAGTATTTT. Amino acids: CAWSAIGRGGTDTQYF.

The chain recombines TRBV4-1 with TRBJ2-3, with 8 bases fitting TRBD2. The ends lost 4 bases at V and 2 bases at J; junction bases unmatched: 11. Germline CDR1 and CDR2: MGHRA and YSYEKL. The CDR3 runs 17 residues. Here the CDR3 DNA reads TGCGCCAGCAGCCGGACGAAAAGCGGGGGACTCACAGATACGCAGTATTTT. Translation: CASSRTKSGGLTDTQYF.

This clone has more than one count but fewer than ten. The V gene is TRBV4-2, the J gene TRBJ2-5, with 10 positions matching TRBD1. The CDR3 is made up of 20 amino acids. V was pared by 4 bases and J by 3 bases, with 20 bases of the junction left unmatched. CDR1 LGHNA and CDR2 YNFKEQ come from the germline V gene. CDR3 nucleotide sequence: TGTGCCAGCAGCCTCGACAGGGGGCGAATAACCGACAACCTTGAAGAGACCCAGTACTTC. Protein: CASSLDRGRITDNLEETQYF.

This chain connects TRBV27 to TRBJ2-7, with D tentatively TRBD2 (5 bases). The CDR3 is 13 amino acids. Per germline, CDR1 MNHEY and CDR2 SMNVEV (reference sequence). Between the trimmed V and J ends, which lost 6 bases and 2 bases, there was a span of 11 bases. The CDR3 coding sequence is TGTGCCAGCAGGGGCAGAGGGACCTACGAGCAGTACTTC. Encoded protein: CASRGRGTYEQYF.

The rearrangement links TRBV5-1 to TRBJ1-5; TRBD1 matches at 10 bases. CDR3 length: 15 amino acids. From germline, CDR1 is SGHRS and CDR2 YFSETQ. V shed 3 bases and J 4 bases; nucleotides not matched to a gene: 4. CDR3 residues: CASSYGQGGNQPQHF. CDR3 in DNA: TGCGCCAGCAGCTATGGACAGGGGGGTAATCAGCCCCAGCATTTT.

The CDR3 protein is CASSAEGTFPSEYSNQPQHF. The CDR3 bases are TGTGCCAGCAGTGCAGAGGGGACTTTTCCGTCGGAGTATAGCAATCAGCCCCAGCATTTT. The chain couples TRBV2 to TRBJ1-5; D is perhaps TRBD1 (5 bases). CDR1 and CDR2 (germline): SNHLY, FYNNEI. The CDR3 length is 20 residues. The germline V and J ends were trimmed by 4 bases and 0 bases, with 25 bases remaining between them.

The J gene is TRBJ1-4, the V gene TRBV4-2, with a possible D match to TRBD1 (5 bases). Germline assignment: CDR1 LGHNA and CDR2 YNFKEQ. Trimming shortened V by 0 bases and J by 4 bases, and 9 bases separated the two germline ends. This CDR3 spans 15 amino acids. CDR3 region: CASSQDRGDNEKLFF. The CDR3 DNA is TGTGCCAGCAGCCAAGATAGGGGCGATAATGAAAAACTGTTTTTT.

The chain combines TRBV21-1 with TRBJ1-2; the DNA was not compared with TRBD1, the D call given in the table. TRBV21-1 is tagged as a pseudogene. The CDR3 loop spans 16 amino acids. CDR3 nucleotides: TGTGCCAGCAGCACAGACTACCACAGGGATGGCTATGGCTACACCTTC. Protein: CASSTDYHRDGYGYTF.

This rearrangement joins TRBV21-1 to TRBJ2-7; TRBD1, as called in the table, went unchecked against the DNA. TRBV21-1 is annotated as a pseudogene. CDR3 length: 16 amino acids. CDR3 bases: TGTGCCAGCAGCAAATCAGGACAGGGGGCCATCAACGAGCAGTACTTC. It encodes CASSKSGQGAINEQYF.